The 9 T cell receptor beta chains presented below share a single source sample, sequenced in a study of T cells in Graves' hyperthyroidism and ophthalmopathy. What was amplified from RNA transcripts were TCR beta CDR3 regions. The TCR CDR3 was amplified in a first-round RT-PCR using the HTBI primer set. One entry per CDR3 protein results from TCRdb running MiXCR on the multiplex PCR reads. The table records a few hundred thousand distinct CDR3 sequences, around 16% of them present only once. Sample: blood. These receptor sequences come from a woman under 30 with Graves' hyperthyroidism that later progressed to Graves' ophthalmopathy.

The chain links TRBV10-3 to TRBJ2-2; D remains ambiguous. The length of the CDR3 is 14 residues. V lost 0 bases and J 1 base, leaving 3 bases between the germline ends. Germline CDR1 is ENHRY and CDR2 is SYGVKD. CDR3 residues: CAISESQNTGELFF. Here the CDR3 DNA reads TGTGCCATCAGTGAGTCACAGAACACCGGGGAGCTGTTTTTT.

This clonotype appeared many times. This could be a read error, since a much larger clone is one nucleotide away. The chain links TRBV9 to TRBJ2-1; 10 bases fit TRBD2. J was trimmed by 0 bases and V by 3 bases; bases with no gene match: 0. The CDR3 loop spans 15 amino acids. Germline CDR1 is SGDLS and CDR2 is YYNGEE. The CDR3, as DNA: TGTGCCAGCAGCGCTAGCGGGAGCTCCTACAATGAGCAGTTCTTC. Its protein product is CASSASGSSYNEQFF.

This clonotype was detected many times. The chain has TRBV24-1 and TRBJ1-1; D call uncertain. Per germline, CDR1 KGHDR and CDR2 SFDVKD. V was clipped by 9 bases and J by 4 bases, with 8 bases between them. The length of the CDR3 is 11 residues. This chain's CDR3 is CATATSTEAFF. In DNA form, the CDR3 reads TGTGCCACCGCCACCAGCACTGAAGCTTTCTTT.

This clonotype showed up just a few times. This sequence joins TRBV7-9 and TRBJ2-2; 11 bases line up with TRBD2. The CDR3 totals 20 residues. Trimming at V came to 3 bases and at J to 6 bases, leaving 18 bases not matched to a gene. The germline V gene has CDR1 SEHNR and CDR2 FQNEAQ (reference sequence). The CDR3 reads CASSFTLRAPLAGGPGELFF. CDR3 nucleotides: TGTGCCAGCAGCTTTACCCTTCGGGCCCCTCTAGCGGGAGGTCCCGGGGAGCTGTTTTTT.

The chain has TRBV14 and TRBJ1-5; D ambiguous. The length of the CDR3 is 14 residues. CDR1 and CDR2 (germline): SGHDN, FVKESK. Trimming removed 2 bases from V and 4 bases from J, with 9 bases in between. Here the CDR3 reads CASSQPAGNQPQHF. In DNA form, the CDR3 reads TGTGCCAGCAGCCAACCCGCAGGAAATCAGCCCCAGCATTTT.

In this sample, this clonotype turned up many times. The chain has TRBV7-9 and TRBJ1-2, with 9 bases aligning to TRBD1. The CDR3 sequence is 16 residues long. CDR1 SEHNR and CDR2 FQNEAQ come from the germline V gene (reference sequence). The J segment lost 4 bases and the V segment lost 1 base, leaving 7 bases of the junction unmatched. CDR3 sequence: CASSLVGQGSRYGYTF. The CDR3 nucleotides are TGTGCCAGCAGCTTAGTGGGACAGGGAAGTCGCTATGGCTACACCTTC.

This chain uses TRBV15 with TRBJ2-1; D gene ambiguous. Germline lookup yields CDR1 LNHNV and CDR2 YYDKDF (reference sequence). The V end lost 2 bases, the J end lost 5 bases, and 1 base lay between the germline ends. CDR3 length equals 11 residues. CDR3 in DNA: TGTGCCACCAGCAGACACAATGAGCAGTTCTTC. Its protein is CATSRHNEQFF. Combining the CDR3 with reference TRBV15 and TRBJ2-1 gives the whole variable domain DAMVIQNPRYQVTQFGKPVTLSCSQTLNHNVMYWYQQKSSQAPKLLFHYYDKDFNNEADTPDNFQSRRPNTSFCFLDIRSPGLGDTAMYLCATSRHNEQFFGPGTRLTVL.

This clonotype was seen many times. The chain couples TRBV14 to TRBJ1-1; D remains ambiguous. This CDR3 comprises 13 residues. With 0 bases removed from V and 10 bases from J, the gap between germline ends came to 12 bases. The germline V gene encodes CDR1 SGHDN and CDR2 FVKESK. The CDR3 bases are TGTGCCAGCAGCCAAGATCTTAGTACCTCAGCTTTCTTT. This sequence encodes CASSQDLSTSAFF.

This clonotype came up a few times. The chain recombines TRBV5-6 with TRBJ1-5; no definite D call. V lost 1 base and J lost 1, with 12 bases in between. The CDR3 sequence is 16 residues long. Germline V lookup: CDR1 SGHDT, CDR2 YYEEEE. DNA for the CDR3: TGTGCCAGCAGCTTGACGGGGTTACGGAGCAATCAGCCCCAGCATTTT. This codes for CASSLTGLRSNQPQHF.